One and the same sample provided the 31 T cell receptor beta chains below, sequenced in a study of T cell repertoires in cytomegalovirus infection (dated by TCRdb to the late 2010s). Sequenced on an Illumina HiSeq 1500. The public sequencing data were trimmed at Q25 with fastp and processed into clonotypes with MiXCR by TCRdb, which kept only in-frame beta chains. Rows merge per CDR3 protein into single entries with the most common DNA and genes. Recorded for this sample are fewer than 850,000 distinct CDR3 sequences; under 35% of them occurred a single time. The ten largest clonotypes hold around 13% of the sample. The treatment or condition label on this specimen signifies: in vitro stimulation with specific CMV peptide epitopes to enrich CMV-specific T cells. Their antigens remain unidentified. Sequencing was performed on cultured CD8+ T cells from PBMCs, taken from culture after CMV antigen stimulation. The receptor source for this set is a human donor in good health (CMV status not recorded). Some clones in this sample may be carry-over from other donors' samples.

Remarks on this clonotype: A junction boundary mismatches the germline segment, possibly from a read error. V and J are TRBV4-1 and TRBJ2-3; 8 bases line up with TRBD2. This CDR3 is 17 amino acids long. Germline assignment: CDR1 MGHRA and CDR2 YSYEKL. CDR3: CASSLTGRRGVGDTQYF. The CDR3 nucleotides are TGTGCCAGCAGCCTTACAGGGCGGCGGGGGGTGGGAGATACGCAGTATTTT.

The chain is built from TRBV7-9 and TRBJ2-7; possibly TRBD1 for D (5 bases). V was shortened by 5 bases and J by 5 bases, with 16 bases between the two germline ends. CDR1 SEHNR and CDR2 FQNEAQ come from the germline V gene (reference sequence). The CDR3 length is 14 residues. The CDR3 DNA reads TGTGCCAGCAGCCAAGAATACAGGCCCCACGAGCAGTACTTC. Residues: CASSQEYRPHEQYF.

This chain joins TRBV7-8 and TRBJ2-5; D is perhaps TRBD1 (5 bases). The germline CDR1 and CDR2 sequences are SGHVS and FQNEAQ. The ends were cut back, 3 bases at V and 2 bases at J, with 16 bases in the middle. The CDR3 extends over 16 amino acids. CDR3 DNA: TGTGCCAGCAGCTTTCCGCGAGACAGAGGTCAAGAGACCCAGTACTTC. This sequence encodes CASSFPRDRGQETQYF.

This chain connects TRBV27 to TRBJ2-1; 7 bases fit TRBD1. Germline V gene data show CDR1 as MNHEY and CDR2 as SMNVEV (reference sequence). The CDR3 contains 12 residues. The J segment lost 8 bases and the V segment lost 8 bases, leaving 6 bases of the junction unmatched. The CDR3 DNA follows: TGTGCCAGCGCTAGGGGGCTGGATGAGCAGTTCTTC. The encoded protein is CASARGLDEQFF.

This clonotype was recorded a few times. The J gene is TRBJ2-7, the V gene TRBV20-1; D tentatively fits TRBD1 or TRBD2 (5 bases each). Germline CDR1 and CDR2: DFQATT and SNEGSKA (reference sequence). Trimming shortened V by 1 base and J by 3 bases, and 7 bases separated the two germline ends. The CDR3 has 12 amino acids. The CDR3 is CSARGGNYEQYV. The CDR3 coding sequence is TGCAGTGCTAGAGGGGGGAACTACGAGCAGTACGTC.

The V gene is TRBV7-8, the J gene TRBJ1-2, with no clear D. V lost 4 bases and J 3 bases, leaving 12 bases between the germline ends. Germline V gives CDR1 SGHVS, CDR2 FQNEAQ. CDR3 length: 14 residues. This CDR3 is CASSSKALDYGYTF. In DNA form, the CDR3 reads TGTGCCAGCAGCTCAAAAGCCTTAGACTATGGCTACACCTTC.

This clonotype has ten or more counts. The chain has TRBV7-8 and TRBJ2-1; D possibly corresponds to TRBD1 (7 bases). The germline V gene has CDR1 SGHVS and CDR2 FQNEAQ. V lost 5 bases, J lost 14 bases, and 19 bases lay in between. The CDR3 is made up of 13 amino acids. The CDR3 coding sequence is TGTGCCAGCAGCCCTAGGACGGGGGACAGAGAGTTCTTC. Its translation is CASSPRTGDREFF.

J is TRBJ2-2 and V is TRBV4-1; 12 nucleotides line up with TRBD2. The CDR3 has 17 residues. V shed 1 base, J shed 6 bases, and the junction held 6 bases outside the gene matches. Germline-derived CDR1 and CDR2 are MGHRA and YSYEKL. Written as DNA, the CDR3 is TGCGCCAGCAGCCAAGTAGTTCCTAGCGGGGGGGCCGGGGAGCTGTTTTTT. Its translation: CASSQVVPSGGAGELFF.

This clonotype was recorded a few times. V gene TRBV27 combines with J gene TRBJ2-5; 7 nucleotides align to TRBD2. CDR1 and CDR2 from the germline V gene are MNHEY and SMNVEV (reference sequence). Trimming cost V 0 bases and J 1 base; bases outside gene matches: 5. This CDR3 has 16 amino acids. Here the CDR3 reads CASSLSGLEIQETQYF. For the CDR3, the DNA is TGTGCCAGCAGTTTATCTGGACTAGAGATCCAAGAGACCCAGTACTTC.

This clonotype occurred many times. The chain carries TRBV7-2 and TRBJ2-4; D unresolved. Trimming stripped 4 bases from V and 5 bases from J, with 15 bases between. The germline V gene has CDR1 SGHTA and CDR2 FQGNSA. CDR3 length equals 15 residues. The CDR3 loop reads CASSSALQSQNIQYF. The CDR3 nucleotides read TGTGCCAGCAGCTCCGCCCTGCAAAGCCAAAACATTCAGTACTTC. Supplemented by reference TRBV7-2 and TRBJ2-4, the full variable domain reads GAGVSQSPSNKVTEKGKDVELRCDPISGHTALYWYRQSLGQGLEFLIYFQGNSAPDKSGLPSDRFSAERTGGSVSTLTIQRTQQEDSAVYLCASSSALQSQNIQYFGAGTRLSVL.

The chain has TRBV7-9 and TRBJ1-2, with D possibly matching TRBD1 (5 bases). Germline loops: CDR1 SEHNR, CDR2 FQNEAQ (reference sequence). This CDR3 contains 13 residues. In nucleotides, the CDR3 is TGTACCTCGACAGAAACCTACTCCTATGGCTACACCTTC. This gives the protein CTSTETYSYGYTF.

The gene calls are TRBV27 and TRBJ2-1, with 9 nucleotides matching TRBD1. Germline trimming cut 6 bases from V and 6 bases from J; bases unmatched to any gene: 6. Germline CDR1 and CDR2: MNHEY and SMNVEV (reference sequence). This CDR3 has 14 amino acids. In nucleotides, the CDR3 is TGTGCCAGCAGCTCCGGGACAGGGTTCAATGAGCAGTTCTTC. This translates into CASSSGTGFNEQFF.

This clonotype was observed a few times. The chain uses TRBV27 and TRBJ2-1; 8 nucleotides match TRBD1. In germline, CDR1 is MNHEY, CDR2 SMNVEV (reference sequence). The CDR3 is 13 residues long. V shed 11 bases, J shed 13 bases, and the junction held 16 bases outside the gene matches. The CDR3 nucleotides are TGTGCCTCTCCCGGACAGGGTAGACGCTCACAGTTCTTC. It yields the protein CASPGQGRRSQFF.

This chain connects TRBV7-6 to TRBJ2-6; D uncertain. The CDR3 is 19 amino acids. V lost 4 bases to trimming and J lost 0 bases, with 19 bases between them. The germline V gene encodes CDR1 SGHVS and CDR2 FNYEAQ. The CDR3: CASSSPFSRTDSGANVLTF. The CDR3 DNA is TGTGCCAGCAGCTCCCCCTTTAGTCGAACAGACTCTGGGGCCAACGTCCTGACTTTC.

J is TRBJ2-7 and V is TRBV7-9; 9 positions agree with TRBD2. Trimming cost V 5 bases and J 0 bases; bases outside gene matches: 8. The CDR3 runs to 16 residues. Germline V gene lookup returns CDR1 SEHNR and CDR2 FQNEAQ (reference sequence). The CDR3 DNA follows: TGTGCCAGCAGCCCGTTAGCGGGGGCCCGCTCCTACGAGCAGTACTTC. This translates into CASSPLAGARSYEQYF.

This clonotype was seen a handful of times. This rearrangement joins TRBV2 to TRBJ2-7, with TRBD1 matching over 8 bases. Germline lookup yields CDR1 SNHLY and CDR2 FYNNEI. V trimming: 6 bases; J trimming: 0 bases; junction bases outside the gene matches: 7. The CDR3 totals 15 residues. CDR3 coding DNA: TGTGCCAGCAGCAGGGACAGGCGACCCTCCTACGAGCAGTACTTC. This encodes CASSRDRRPSYEQYF.

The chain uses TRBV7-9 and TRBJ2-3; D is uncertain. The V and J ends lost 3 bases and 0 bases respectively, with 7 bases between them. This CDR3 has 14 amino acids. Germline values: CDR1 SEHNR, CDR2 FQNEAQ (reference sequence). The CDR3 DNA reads TGTGCCAGCAGCTTCGAGAAGAGCACAGATACGCAGTATTTT. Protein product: CASSFEKSTDTQYF.

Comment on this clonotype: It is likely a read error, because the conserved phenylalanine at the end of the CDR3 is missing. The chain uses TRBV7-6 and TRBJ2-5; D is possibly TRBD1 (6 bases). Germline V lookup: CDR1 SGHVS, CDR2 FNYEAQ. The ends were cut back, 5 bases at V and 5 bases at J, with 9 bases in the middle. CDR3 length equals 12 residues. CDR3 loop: CASSPRGETQYY. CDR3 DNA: TGTGCCAGCAGCCCTAGGGGGGAGACCCAGTACTAC.

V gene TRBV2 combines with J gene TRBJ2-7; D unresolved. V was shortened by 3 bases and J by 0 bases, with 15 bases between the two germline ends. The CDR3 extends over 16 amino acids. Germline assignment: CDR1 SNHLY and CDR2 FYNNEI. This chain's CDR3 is CASSEELPAPSYEQYV. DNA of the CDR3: TGTGCCAGCAGTGAGGAGCTTCCCGCGCCCTCCTACGAGCAGTACGTC.

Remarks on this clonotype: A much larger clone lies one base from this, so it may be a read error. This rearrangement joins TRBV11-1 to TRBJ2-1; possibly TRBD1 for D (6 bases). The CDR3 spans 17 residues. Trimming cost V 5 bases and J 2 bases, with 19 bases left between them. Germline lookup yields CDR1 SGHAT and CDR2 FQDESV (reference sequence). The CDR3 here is CASSTLGQPGPYNEQFF. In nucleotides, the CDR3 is TGTGCCAGCAGCACCCTCGGACAGCCTGGCCCCTACAATGAGCAGTTCTTC.

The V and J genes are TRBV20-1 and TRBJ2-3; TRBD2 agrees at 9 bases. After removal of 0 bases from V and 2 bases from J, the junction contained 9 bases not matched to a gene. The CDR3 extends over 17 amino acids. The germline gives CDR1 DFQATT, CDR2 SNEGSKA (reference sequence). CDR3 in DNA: TGCAGTGCTAGAGATCGGAGGCTAGCGGGGACCACAGATACGCAGTATTTT. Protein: CSARDRRLAGTTDTQYF.

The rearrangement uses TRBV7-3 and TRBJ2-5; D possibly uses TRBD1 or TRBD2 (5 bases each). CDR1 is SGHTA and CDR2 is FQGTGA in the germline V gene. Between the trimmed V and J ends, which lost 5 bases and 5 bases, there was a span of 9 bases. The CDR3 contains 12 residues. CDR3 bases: TGTGCCAGCAGCCGTGAGGGGGAGACCCAGTACTTC. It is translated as CASSREGETQYF.

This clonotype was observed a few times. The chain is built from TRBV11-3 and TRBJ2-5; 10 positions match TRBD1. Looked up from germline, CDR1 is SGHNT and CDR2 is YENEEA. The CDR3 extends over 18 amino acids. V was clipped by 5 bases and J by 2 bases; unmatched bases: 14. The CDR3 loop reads CASSPGTGAHPGQETQYF. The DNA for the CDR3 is TGTGCCAGCAGCCCGGGGACAGGGGCCCATCCAGGGCAAGAGACCCAGTACTTC.

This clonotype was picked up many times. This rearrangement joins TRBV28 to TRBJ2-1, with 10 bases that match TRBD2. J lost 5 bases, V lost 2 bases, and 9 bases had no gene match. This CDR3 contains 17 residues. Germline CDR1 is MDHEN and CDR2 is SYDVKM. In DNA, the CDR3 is TGTGCCAGCAGTTTACACCTAGCGGGGGCCGAAAACAATGAGCAGTTCTTC. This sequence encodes CASSLHLAGAENNEQFF.

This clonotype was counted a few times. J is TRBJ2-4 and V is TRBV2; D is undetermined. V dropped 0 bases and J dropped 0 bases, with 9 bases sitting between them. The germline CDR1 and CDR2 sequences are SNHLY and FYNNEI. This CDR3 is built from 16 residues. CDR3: CASSEARLLAKNIQYF. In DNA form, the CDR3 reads TGTGCCAGCAGTGAAGCCCGCCTACTAGCCAAAAACATTCAGTACTTC.

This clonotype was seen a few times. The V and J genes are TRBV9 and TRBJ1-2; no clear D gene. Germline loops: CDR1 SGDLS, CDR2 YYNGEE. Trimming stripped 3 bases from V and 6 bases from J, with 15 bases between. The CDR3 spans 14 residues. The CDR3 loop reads CASSGGPGKDGYTF. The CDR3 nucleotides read TGTGCCAGCAGCGGAGGACCGGGCAAAGATGGCTACACCTTC.

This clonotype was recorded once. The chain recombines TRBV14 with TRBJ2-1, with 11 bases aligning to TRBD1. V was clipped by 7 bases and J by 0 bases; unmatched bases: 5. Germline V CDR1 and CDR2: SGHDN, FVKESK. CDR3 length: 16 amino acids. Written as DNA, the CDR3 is TGTGCCAGCAAAGGACAGGGGGCGTTCTCCTACAATGAGCAGTTCTTC. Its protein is CASKGQGAFSYNEQFF.

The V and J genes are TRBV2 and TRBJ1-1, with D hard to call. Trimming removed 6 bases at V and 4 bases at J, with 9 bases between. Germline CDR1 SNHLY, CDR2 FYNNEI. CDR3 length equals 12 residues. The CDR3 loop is CASRNPGTEAFF. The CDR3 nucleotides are TGTGCCAGCAGAAACCCGGGCACTGAAGCTTTCTTT.

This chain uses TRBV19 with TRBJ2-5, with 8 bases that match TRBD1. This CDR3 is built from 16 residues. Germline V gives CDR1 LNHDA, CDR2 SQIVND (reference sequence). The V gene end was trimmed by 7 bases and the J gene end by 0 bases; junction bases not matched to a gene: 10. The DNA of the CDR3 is TGTGCCAGTAACCCCAGGGGGCGACAAAACCAAGAGACCCAGTACTTC. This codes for CASNPRGRQNQETQYF.

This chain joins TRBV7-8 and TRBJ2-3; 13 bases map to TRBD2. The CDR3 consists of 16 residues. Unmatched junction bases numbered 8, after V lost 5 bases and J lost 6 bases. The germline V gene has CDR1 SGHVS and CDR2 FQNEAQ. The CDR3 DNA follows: TGTGCCAGCAGCCAGACTAGCGGGGGGCTTGCCGATACGCAGTATTTT. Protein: CASSQTSGGLADTQYF.

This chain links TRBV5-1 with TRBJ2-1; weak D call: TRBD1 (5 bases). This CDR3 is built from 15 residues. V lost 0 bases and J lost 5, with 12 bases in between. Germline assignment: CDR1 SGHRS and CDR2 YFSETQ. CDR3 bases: TGCGCCAGCAGCTTGGTACCGGACACAAACAATGAGCAGTTCTTC. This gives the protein CASSLVPDTNNEQFF.